This T cell receptor beta chain was obtained from a study of blood T cell repertoires in COVID-19. Study overall: In each case, the material was cDNA or gDNA derived from T cells, B-cell-depleted T cells, or PBMCs.

Study processing details: The authors estimated nucleated cell counts from reference gene primer amplification. Profiling relied on immunoSEQ multiplex PCR, and the TCRdb table lists in-frame clones only, not all of them. The V and J calls and clone size were taken over from that table, and D and trimming were inferred from the DNA. Among hundreds of thousands of clones, more than 75% were seen once, and the ten largest hold 5.5% to 7.5%. The V gene's germline CDR1 is LGHDT and CDR2 YNNKEL (reference sequence). The CDR3 is 15 amino acids. Losses at the gene ends were 1 base for V and 3 bases for J; bases not matched to a gene: 0.

This chain uses TRBV3-1 (or the pseudogene TRBV3-2) with TRBJ2-2; 9 bases map to TRBD1. The receptor comes from a man in his fifties or sixties who had recovered from COVID-19. The sample consisted of peripheral blood. CDR3 residues: CASSQGQGDTGELFF. CDR3 in DNA: TGTGCCAGCAGCCAAGGACAGGGGGACACCGGGGAGCTGTTTTTT.